This TCR beta chain was sequenced for a study of blood T cell repertoires in COVID-19. About the research overall: Whether acute or convalescent, the COVID-19 samples came from the United States, Italy and Spain. Sample material is recorded as cDNA or gDNA derived from T cells, B-cell-depleted T cells, or PBMCs.

In the source study's methods: Amplification with reference gene primers provided the estimates of nucleated cell counts. Repertoires were generated with immunoSEQ multiplex PCR, while TCRdb's copy carries only in-frame clones and drops some. V, J and clone size were drawn from that table, and D and trimming were deduced from the DNA. The data hold 150,000 to 200,000 clones, with over 70% observed a single time. This CDR3 spans 14 amino acids. Trimming stripped 0 bases from V and 3 bases from J, with 8 bases between. Germline V gene sequence: CDR1 MNHNS, CDR2 SASEGT. This clonotype originated in a man in his 60s with acute or convalescent COVID-19. The chain employs TRBV6-1 and TRBJ2-5; no firm D call. The sample taken for sequencing was peripheral blood. The CDR3 nucleotides are TGTGCCAGCAGTGAAGCAGTGTTAGAAGAGACCCAGTACTTC. Its protein product is CASSEAVLEETQYF.